These 4 T cell receptor beta chains share one sample of origin, sequenced in a study of beta chain features in type 1 diabetes. Study-wide points: Patients with Type 1 diabetes showed moderately but significantly shorter TCRB CDR3s in all four CD4+ subsets.

Their target antigens are unknown. The isolated RNA, all of it, was reverse transcribed, so expressed TCRB transcripts were what got sequenced. Sequencing was performed with immunoSEQ multiplex PCR; in TCRdb, only in-frame clones are kept and a portion is missing. The sample contains approximately 27,000 clones, under 50% of which appear only once. The material sequenced was stem cell memory CD4+ T cells from blood. These receptors were taken from a man aged 25-40 years with type 1 diabetes.

The sample holds a few counts of this clone. The V gene is TRBV19, the J gene TRBJ2-5; 7 positions agree with TRBD1. The CDR3 totals 15 residues. The J segment lost 4 bases and the V segment lost 6 bases, leaving 11 bases of the junction unmatched. Germline CDR1 LNHDA, CDR2 SQIVND (reference sequence). The CDR3 DNA reads as TGTGCCAGTAGCCGACGACAGGGTCGACGAGAGACCCAGTACTTC. Translated, it gives CASSRRQGRRETQYF. The complete variable domain, with remaining parts taken from reference TRBV19 and TRBJ2-5, reads DGGITQSPKYLFRKEGQNVTLSCEQNLNHDAMYWYRQDPGQGLRLIYYSQIVNDFQKGDIAEGYSVSREKKESFPLTVTSAQKNPTAFYLCASSRRQGRRETQYFGPGTRLLVL.

This clone appeared once. J is TRBJ1-5 and V is TRBV6-1; no firm D call. The V end lost 4 bases, the J end lost 0 bases, and 7 bases lay between the germline ends. CDR1 MNHNS and CDR2 SASEGT come from the germline V gene. This CDR3 is built from 14 residues. CDR3 amino acids: CASSVTGSNQPQHF. DNA of the CDR3: TGTGCCAGCAGTGTTACTGGTAGCAATCAGCCCCAGCATTTT.

The chain links TRBV19 to TRBJ2-7; perhaps TRBD1 as D (6 bases). CDR1 is LNHDA, CDR2 SQIVND, per germline (reference sequence). There are 13 residues in the CDR3. Trimming took 8 bases from V and 6 from J, leaving 17 bases between them. CDR3 bases: TGTGCCAGTTCGGCACAGGGAACGAGCGAGCAGTACTTC. This encodes CASSAQGTSEQYF. Complete variable domain (other parts from reference TRBV19 and TRBJ2-7): DGGITQSPKYLFRKEGQNVTLSCEQNLNHDAMYWYRQDPGQGLRLIYYSQIVNDFQKGDIAEGYSVSREKKESFPLTVTSAQKNPTAFYLCASSAQGTSEQYFGPGTRLTVT.

The gene calls are TRBV5-6 and TRBJ1-4; D gene uncertain. Germline CDR1 is SGHDT and CDR2 is YYEEEE. The CDR3 is made up of 14 amino acids. V dropped 2 bases and J dropped 2 bases, with 7 bases sitting between them. The CDR3 DNA follows: TGTGCCAGCAGCTTCGGGGTGACTAATGAAAAACTGTTTTTT. Its protein product is CASSFGVTNEKLFF.